Described below is a single T cell receptor beta chain sequence and its context. Its antigen is as yet unknown. PCR involved 60 Vbeta and 13 Jbeta primers. The assay was immunoSEQ multiplex PCR, and TCRdb's table has in-frame clones only and misses some. The sample holds 100,000 to 150,000 clones. These data belong to a study of cytomegalovirus exposure and HLA in healthy donors. About the research overall: From HLA-typed donors, an early data release held about 92 million unique TCRs. Findings and limits, study-wide: Per a later analysis, about 18,000 TCR beta sequences showed association with HLA alleles at 0.05 false discovery rate.

V was pared by 7 bases and J by 5 bases, with 7 bases of the junction left unmatched. CDR3 size: 13 residues. The V gene's germline CDR1 is SGHVS and CDR2 FQNEAQ. All donors participated as healthy donors of bone marrow. The sample comprised PBMCs. The chain is built from TRBV7-8 and TRBJ2-7; 8 nucleotides agree with TRBD1. The TCR originated in a man aged 30-40 years in good health and CMV-seronegative. The DNA of the CDR3 is TGTGCCAGCACCCAGGACAGGGTCAACGAGCAGTACTTC. Translation: CASTQDRVNEQYF.